Detailed here is one TCR beta chain. Antigen unknown. It was healthy bone marrow donors who served as donors. This specimen comes from a study of cytomegalovirus exposure and HLA in healthy donors. The primer mix had 60 Vbeta and 13 Jbeta primers. TCRdb's table, derived via immunoSEQ multiplex PCR, lists solely in-frame clones and lacks some. The table has about 210,000 clones, 82% seen once. The CDR3 runs to 15 residues. Trimming took 5 bases from V and 3 from J; bases not matched to a gene: 8. CDR1 is MGHRA and CDR2 is YSYEKL in the germline V gene. Study-wide results and limits: A later analysis showed that HLA-associated TCR beta chains had undergone more clonal expansion than equally common others.

Sequenced: PBMCs. The origin of this receptor is a man in his forties in good health and CMV-seropositive. V is TRBV4-1 and J is TRBJ2-7, with 9 bases aligning to TRBD1. The CDR3 sequence is CASSEPWGQGYEQYF. CDR3 in DNA: TGCGCCAGCAGCGAACCCTGGGGACAGGGCTACGAGCAGTACTTC.